The source of this TCR beta chain is a study of blood T cell repertoires in COVID-19. Original handling: Estimation of nucleated cell counts relied on the amplification of reference gene primers. The assay was immunoSEQ multiplex PCR, and TCRdb's table has in-frame clones only and misses some. The V and J calls and clone size were taken over from that table, and D and trimming were inferred from the DNA. The sample consists of 300,000 to 350,000 clones, 88% of them appearing once. Patients of the Seattle cohort, enrolled during active infection, were followed longitudinally. Trimming stripped 2 bases from V and 2 bases from J, with 7 bases between. Germline V gives CDR1 SGHRS, CDR2 YFSETQ. This CDR3 region has 13 residues.

The sequencing input was peripheral blood. The chain combines TRBV5-1 with TRBJ1-1; D is uncertain. The TCR sequence derives from a woman between 65 and 79 years old with COVID-19, enrolled during active disease. CDR3 residues: CASSFPTNTEAFF. CDR3 DNA: TGCGCCAGCAGCTTCCCGACTAACACTGAAGCTTTCTTT.